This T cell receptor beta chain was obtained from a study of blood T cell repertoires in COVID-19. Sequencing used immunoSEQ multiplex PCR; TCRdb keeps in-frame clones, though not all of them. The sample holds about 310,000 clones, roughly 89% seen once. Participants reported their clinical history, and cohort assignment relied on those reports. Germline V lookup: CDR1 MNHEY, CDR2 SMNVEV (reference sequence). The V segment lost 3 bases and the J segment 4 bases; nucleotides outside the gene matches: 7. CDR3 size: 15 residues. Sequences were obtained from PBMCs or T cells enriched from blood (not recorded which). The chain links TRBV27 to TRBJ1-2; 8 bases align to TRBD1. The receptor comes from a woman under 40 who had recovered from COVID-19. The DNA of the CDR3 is TGTGCCAGCAGTTTGGTACAGGGGGTCGGCTATGGCTACACCTTC. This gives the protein CASSLVQGVGYGYTF.